A single TCR beta chain is shown here with its context. No antigen is known for it. The entry originates in a study of cytomegalovirus exposure and HLA in healthy donors. The PCR employed 60 Vbeta primers together with 13 Jbeta primers. Assay used: immunoSEQ multiplex PCR; TCRdb lists only in-frame clones, some missing. The table has about 150,000 clones, around 84% seen once; the top ten hold 2.5%. This CDR3 contains 15 residues. Germline lookup yields CDR1 SGHRS and CDR2 YFSETQ. The V end was cut by 4 bases, the J end by 0 bases, with 12 bases between. Regarding the study as a whole: Earlier findings revealed that most TCR beta V segments proved productive either about 87% or about 30% of the time. The study put 150 to 200 TCR beta chains on its list as cytomegalovirus-associated.

The clonotype originates from a man aged 25-45 years in good health and CMV-seropositive. The sequencing sample was made of PBMCs. This chain links TRBV5-1 with TRBJ2-3, with D tentatively TRBD1 (5 bases). In DNA form, the CDR3 reads TGCGCCAGCAGCGGGCCAGGGAAAAGCACAGATACGCAGTATTTT. Residues: CASSGPGKSTDTQYF.